This T cell receptor beta chain was recovered during a study of graft-versus-host responses after intestinal transplantation (dated by TCRdb to the early 2020s). About the full investigation: The transplants that recipients got were multivisceral, liver-intestinal, or isolated intestinal. After intestinal transplantation, graft-versus-host and host-versus-graft alloreactive T cell clones were followed in the graft, circulation and bone marrow using bulk TCR-beta CDR3 sequencing. Rather than going through the commercial service, samples from three later patients were sequenced in-house on an Illumina MiSeq and processed with MiXCR. Anti-thymocyte globulin induction was given to all recipients, followed by maintenance tacrolimus and steroids for approximately 3 years. A peak of at least 4% donor T cells among recipient peripheral blood mononuclear cells was the definition used for donor T cell macrochimerism. The cohort enrolled 20 to 30 intestinal transplant recipients, one of whom was a retransplant, and 3 patients without pretransplant specimens were excluded. Alloreactive clones were identified by sequencing pre-transplant mixed lymphocyte reaction products and comparing these products with unstimulated pre-transplant donor and recipient T cells. Study-wide conclusions, independent of this receptor: Conclusions were limited by the relatively low number and heterogeneity of intestinal transplant patients. Early after transplant, peak levels of circulating GvH clones were associated with declines in HvG clones. GvH clones were detected in recipient bone marrow, and some appeared earlier in ileal mucosa or blood, consistent with an intestinal mucosal origin. In the allografts of patients with donor T cell macrochimerism, GvH to HvG T cell clonal ratios were high.

The CDR3 runs 17 amino acids, cysteine and phenylalanine included. CDR3 DNA only is kept here, 51 bases in frame from base 1. Germline trimming: 0 bases from V, 1 base from J; junction bases outside gene matches: 6. Via the germline V gene (reference sequence), CDR1 is GTSNPN and CDR2 SVGIG. According to the study, the label for this sample's time point signals: cells obtained before transplantation from donor or recipient. CD3+CD4+ and CD3+CD8+ populations were FACS-sorted from unstimulated pre-transplant donor and recipient cells taken from spleen or lymph nodes. Comments on this clone: Its recognized antigen is unknown. Per-nucleotide qualities are absent, and no much larger clonotype sits a single base away.

Libraries were prepared through the immunoSEQ multiplex PCR assay. For most patients, genomic DNA was isolated with the Qiagen DNeasy Blood and Tissue Kit and sent frozen to Adaptive Biotechnologies for TCR sequencing. For most patients, high-throughput TCR-beta CDR3 sequencing of genomic DNA was performed by Adaptive Biotechnologies. As for the authors' bioinformatics: TCR sequencing data were retrieved from Adaptive's ImmunoSEQ software for around 20 patients, whereas a few other patients were processed with MiXCR and VDJtools. To correct CD4 versus CD8 sorting errors, any sequence found in both subsets at a frequency ratio below 5:1 was removed. Because the origin of CDR3 nucleotide sequences shared between donor and recipient could not be assigned, those sequences were removed. To count as alloreactive, a clone needed at least 2-fold expansion over unstimulated cells and a minimum CFSE-low frequency of 0.002% (template counts) or 0.001% (read counts). Clones detected in sequenced pre-transplant spleen, lymph node, or MLR CFSE-low populations of the donor or recipient were defined as mappable. The cumulative frequency of alloreactive clones was calculated as a percentage of all sequences, weighted by copy number. TCRdb retrieved this table from immuneACCESS and kept in-frame rearrangements only. Not all clones are present; in checked studies, unresolved V genes account for under half, and no reason is known for the remainder. Clonal size and the V and J genes are those of that table, whereas D and trimming came from the DNA. Recorded for this sample are tens of thousands of clones; roughly 80% of them occurred a single time. Clones ranked in the top ten supply roughly 0.7% of the sample.

This receptor was taken from a human donor who received an intestinal transplant. This sequence uses TRBV30 and TRBJ2-2; 9 bases in the junction line up with TRBD2. The specimen comprised unstimulated CD4+ T cells sorted from spleen or lymph node cells, sampled before intestinal transplant. CDR3 reads: CAWSVRPSGVNTGELFF. The nucleotide sequence reads as follows: TGTGCCTGGAGTGTAAGGCCTAGCGGGGTGAACACCGGGGAGCTGTTTTTT.